The rows below give T cell receptor beta chains drawn from one sample of a study of early T cells in non-severe SARS-CoV-2 infection. TCRdb passed the 5' RACE reads through MiXCR, listing each CDR3 protein once. The sample carries roughly 72,000 distinct CDR3 sequences, roughly an eighth recorded once. This sample comprised whole blood, obtained at baseline. These receptors were taken from an adult who was a healthcare worker with PCR-confirmed SARS-CoV-2 infection or an uninfected control (not recorded which). The CDR3 runs from the conserved cysteine through the conserved F or W. A D gene is named only where the DNA matches it firmly. A clone size is listed for some rows: how often the clone was seen (once, few, many), or a class if it is expanded.

d_call j_call v_call clone_size cdr3_nt cdr3_aa
- TRBJ1-6 TRBV3-1 - TGTGCCAGCAGCCAAGGTGACGGTGGTGCTCCCCTCCATTTT CASSQGDGGAPLHF
- TRBJ1-1 TRBV5-1 few TGCGCCAGCAGCTATGGAGGGAACACTGAAGCTTTCTTT CASSYGGNTEAFF
TRBD1 TRBJ2-7 TRBV5-1 many TGCGCCAGCAGCCACGACGGGACAGGGTGGTACGAGCAGTACTTC CASSHDGTGWYEQYF
- TRBJ1-2 TRBV7-9 many TGTGCCAGCAGTTCCGGGCCTTCTTATGGCTACACCTTC CASSSGPSYGYTF
TRBD1 TRBJ1-6 TRBV6-5 - TGTGCCACCCGACAGGGATACAATTCACCCCTCCACTTT CATRQGYNSPLHF
TRBD1 TRBJ1-4 TRBV5-6 few TGTGCCAGCAGCTTCGTAGACAGGGGATCCGAAAAACTGTTTTTT CASSFVDRGSEKLFF
TRBD1 TRBJ1-5 TRBV7-9 many TGTGCCAGCAGCCCAGGGGCCAACTTCGGACAGGGCAGACAGCCCCAGCATTTT CASSPGANFGQGRQPQHF
TRBD1 TRBJ1-1 TRBV6-5 few TGTGCCAGCAGTTACGTAGGGACAGAGCAAGAAGCTTTCTTT CASSYVGTEQEAFF
- TRBJ2-5 TRBV7-9 - TGTGCCAGCAGCTTTTTGAGGGGGAGAGATGTCCAAGAGACCCAGTACTTC CASSFLRGRDVQETQYF
- TRBJ2-7 TRBV29-1 - TGCAGCGTCACGACAGAAGGCGAGCAGTACTTC CSVTTEGEQYF
- TRBJ2-3 TRBV11-2 few TGTGCCAGCAGCTCACCGGGATTGCGACCACTACTCACAGATACGCAGTATTTT CASSSPGLRPLLTDTQYF
- TRBJ2-6 TRBV5-1 - TGCGCCAGCAGCCCCCGGGCGCACTCTGGGGCCAACGTCCTGACTTTC CASSPRAHSGANVLTF
TRBD1 TRBJ2-1 TRBV5-1 - TGCGCCAGCAGCTCCGGGACAGGGGGTTACAATGAGCAGTTCTTC CASSSGTGGYNEQFF
TRBD1 TRBJ2-7 TRBV10-3 few TGTGCCATCAGTGCCTCCGGGACAGGGGCCTACGAGCAGTACTTC CAISASGTGAYEQYF
TRBD1 TRBJ1-5 TRBV4-1 many TGCGCCAGCAGCCACACAGGACAGGGTCGGCATCAGCCCCAGCATTTT CASSHTGQGRHQPQHF
TRBD2 TRBJ2-3 TRBV20-1 - TGCAGTACTCTTCGCGGGGGTAGCGGGGGGTCAGATACGCAGTATTTT CSTLRGGSGGSDTQYF
- TRBJ1-5 TRBV10-3 - TGTGCCATTGGGACCCCGGGGCAGCCCCAGCATTTT CAIGTPGQPQHF
- TRBJ2-5 TRBV4-1 many TGCGCCAGCAGCCAAGAGGGGTCTGCCGAGACCCAGTACTTC CASSQEGSAETQYF